This T cell receptor (beta chain) was observed in a study of cytomegalovirus exposure and HLA in healthy donors (dated by TCRdb to about 2017). As for the study more broadly: An earlier analysis of roughly 570 of the donors reported approximately 260 Gb of sequence data and 95 million to 120 million unique TCR beta sequences obtained from about 170 million T cells. In a later genetic analysis, genome-wide SNP genotypes for about three fifths of the roughly 670 donors were used, and that subset was treated as a discovery cohort. Every discovery cohort repertoire had been produced on one sequencing platform. Rather than drawing on any new phenotypic data, the later analysis identified candidate immune exposures from TCR beta sequences and the way those sequences occurred across donors. High-throughput TCR immunosequencing, statistical association of individual TCRs with disease status, and machine learning were combined to predict cytomegalovirus infection status. Around 330 gigabases of sequencing data and roughly 80 million unique TCR sequences made up an early release that covered fewer than 650 HLA-typed donors. Among about 370 genotyped donors of the cohort, an average of approximately 240,000 unique TCR beta nucleotide sequences was sequenced per donor, of which roughly 17% were non-productive. The genetic ancestry cluster associated with self-reported Caucasian donors included around 76% of the 398 genotyped donors. To decide whether each TCR beta V gene segment behaved as functional or pseudogenic, an earlier analysis of approximately 600 of the donors relied on high-throughput TCR beta sequencing. Typing coverage differed by locus: A, B, C, DRB1 and DQB1 were typed in about 629-640 donors, DQA1 in about 550, DPA1 in approximately 600, and DPB1 in around 440. Besides the first cohort of more than 650 subjects, a separate validation cohort made up of some 110 different subjects was used. HLA typing covered class I and class II loci at four-digit resolution. In a later analysis, previously published TCR beta repertoires from about 640 donors were re-analyzed and high-resolution HLA genotyping was added so that TCR occurrence patterns could be studied. A handful of DR-DQ haplotypes were handled as single units for association and clustering because linkage in the cohort was strong. The study profiled the T cell repertoires of approximately 700 subjects by immunosequencing and related them to cytomegalovirus serostatus. The study aimed to test whether cataloging public T cell receptors could reveal signatures of past pathogen exposure. Donor age, sex, ethnicity and CMV serostatus were collected together with the repertoire data. Overall results and qualifications from the work: The study gave a list of about 150 TCR beta chains associated with cytomegalovirus. In a later genetic analysis, fewer N-insertions in productive TCRs were reported among donors in an Asian-associated ancestry cluster than the roughly 640-donor mean. Strong co-occurrence of HLA alleles, especially DR and DQ, made assigning TCR associations to individual alleles difficult. In an earlier analysis of around 600 of the donors, most TCR beta V segments appeared in productive rearrangements about 90% or about 30% of the time, broadly matching IMGT annotations. Correlated functional status among segregating V segments might reflect linkage disequilibrium, but an unknown experimental factor could not be ruled out. CMV serostatus was the only immune exposure information available for the cohort. An association between a missense DCLRE1C variant and V-gene and J-gene trimming of TCR beta chains was found in a later genetic analysis and replicated in an independent cohort. A further reported finding was that TCR beta sequences accurately predicted the HLA-A and HLA-B alleles for most subjects in the first cohort. The cohort was sequenced for TCR beta chains only, and without alpha or paired-chain data the features that could be detected were limited. Because counts were too low, about 18 rarely observed V segments, including chromosome 9 orphons, were left out of the earlier analysis of several hundred of the donors. Because some donors lacked HLA typing at each locus, the association tests relied only on the typed subset. A later analysis reported that several top co-occurrence clusters appeared linked to parvovirus B19, influenza, CMV and Epstein-Barr virus. A later analysis found that HLA-associated TCR beta chains were more clonally expanded and had lower generation probabilities than equally common non-associated chains. A later analysis found that most CMV-associated TCR beta chains appeared HLA-restricted, with HLA associations seemingly driven largely by CMV exposure. Most TCR sequences were seen in very few donors, while some public TCRs were found in many individuals. The 87-base-pair reads could not distinguish some IMGT-functional V segments, including TRBV6-2 and TRBV6-3, so those segments were excluded. In a later analysis, the rate of TCR association differed among HLA loci, with DRB1 alleles having the most associated TCRs and HLA-C alleles having the fewest. Specific HLA alleles were associated with 15,000 to 20,000 TCR beta sequences at a false discovery rate of 0.05 in a later analysis. According to the authors, the approach could potentially be generalized to other disease states and immunological phenotypes. Sequencing depth was assumed to be roughly uniform across donors in the presence/absence analyses, though that assumption may not hold. In both the original and validation cohorts, the classifier was reported to diagnose cytomegalovirus status with high specificity and sensitivity. A few of the identified cytomegalovirus-associated TCR beta chains were confirmed in vitro to be specific for cytomegalovirus antigens. The sequencing pipeline was judged likely to have produced a cluster of highly shared sequence variants as a technical artifact.

The CDR3 has 13 amino acids, counting the end cysteine and phenylalanine. Solely the CDR3 DNA is kept, with 39 bases framed from the first base. CDR1 SNHLY and CDR2 FYNNEI were looked up in the germline V gene. The cohort comprised around 690 healthy bone marrow donors. At the time of sampling, all cohort members were nominally healthy, though unrecorded immune exposures were likely present. The donor tested CMV seronegative, placing the donor among the 352 seronegative members of the cohort. A peripheral blood sample was collected from each donor, and TCR beta sequencing was performed on peripheral blood mononuclear cells. Genomic DNA was extracted from the blood cell samples with the Qiagen DNeasy Blood Extraction Kit. The library was produced with the immunoSEQ multiplex PCR assay. The multiplex PCR relied on a mix of 60 forward primers for TCR Vbeta segments and 13 reverse primers for TCR Jbeta segments. A multiplex PCR assay on genomic DNA amplified the CDR3 region of rearranged TCR beta genes. On the Illumina HiSeq System, the amplified TCR beta libraries were sequenced as 87-base-pair reads. Per the authors' processing: A later analysis counted about 76 million unique TCR beta chains across the 666 repertoires, and roughly 9.9 million of these chains were shared by at least two donors. To remove PCR and sequencing errors, raw reads were error-corrected and collapsed into unique sequences using a nearest-neighbor algorithm that merged closely related sequences. V, D and J gene segments were assigned by aligning CDR3 sequences to IMGT reference sequences. For a sequence to be retained, a match of at least six nucleotides to both a V gene segment and a J gene segment was required. A rearrangement counted as productive if the CDR3 had no stop codons and remained in frame with V and J, and every other rearrangement counted as non-productive. Following IMGT convention, CDR3 was defined as the stretch from the second conserved V-encoded cysteine up to the conserved J-encoded phenylalanine. The earlier analysis of a few hundred of the donors excluded sequences that lacked an unambiguous match to a single V gene segment. In an earlier analysis of a few hundred of the donors, V segments were called functional above 56.7% productive rearrangements and were called segregating when the between-donor standard deviation exceeded 5%. To diagnose cytomegalovirus status from the catalog of TCR beta chain sequences, a statistical classification framework was built. In a later analysis, V and J genes were assigned by comparing TCR nucleotide sequences against IMGT/GENE-DB human TR gene sequences. The TCRdist pipeline was used in a later analysis to assign CDR3 sequences and most-parsimonious VDJ recombination scenarios. In a later analysis, every TCR beta chain was defined by the combination of its CDR3 amino acid sequence and its V-gene family, and reads without a unique V-gene family were dropped. To address suspected cross-contamination and a sequencing artifact, a later analysis removed over 500 highly shared, low-generation-probability nucleotide sequences. A later analysis calculated a clonal expansion index for each public chain from normalized within-repertoire ranks of inferred template counts. A later analysis computed generation probabilities with a VDJ recombination model fitted to out-of-frame rearrangements, and checked the results against IGoR. In a later analysis, TCR-TCR, TCR-HLA and TCR-CMV co-occurrence was scored with hypergeometric tests, and a repertoire-size bias correction was applied to TCR pairs. In a later analysis, false discovery rates were estimated by permuting HLA or CMV assignments 20 times. In a later analysis, co-occurring TCRs were grouped using DBSCAN, with TCRdist sequence similarity added in when clustering inside HLA-allele-positive subsets. Co-occurrence clustering excluded repertoires with fewer than 30,000 or more than 120,000 public chains, plus five with anomalous nucleotide sharing. The source is immuneACCESS, and TCRdb retained only in-frame sequences with V and J called. Part of the clones is not carried over; for the studies checked, unresolved V genes explain less than half of this, and the remainder is unexplained. V and J calls and clone size are as listed in that table; D and trimming were resolved from the DNA. The sample table records 130,000 or so clones; more than 60% of these occur just once. About 3% of the sample is in the top ten clones.

This clone was seen a few times. Its antigen remains unidentified. Mismatch with germline at one junction end may stem from a read error. The receptor's source is a man aged 35 to 55 in good health and CMV-seronegative. Recombination linked TRBV2 to TRBJ2-2; the D segment cannot be called with confidence. The sequencing input was PBMCs. The nucleotide sequence is given as TGTGCCAGCAGCGAAGTTAGTACCGGGGAGCTGTTTTTT. Translated, this gives CASSEVSTGELFF.